This T cell receptor beta chain was obtained from a study of CD8+ T cells in alopecia areata. RNA was isolated and reverse transcribed to cDNA, the sequencing template. The assay was immunoSEQ multiplex PCR, and TCRdb's table has in-frame clones only and misses some. The top ten hold around 2.7% of the sample, which has about 120,000 clones, roughly 66% seen once. This CDR3 contains 11 residues. The V and J ends lost 7 bases and 5 bases respectively, with 10 bases between them. CDR1 and CDR2 from the germline V gene are SQVTM and ANQGSEA. This clone was seen a few times. This clonotype was obtained from a human donor in good health. Sequencing input: CD4+ T cells sorted from blood. The chain carries TRBV29-1 and TRBJ2-3; D possibly corresponds to TRBD1 (6 bases). CDR3 bases: TGCAGCGGGGGGCCCCAAGATACGCAGTATTTT. It specifies CSGGPQDTQYF.